A selection of T cell receptor beta chains follows, all from one sample in a study of OX40 agonist ivuxolimab in advanced cancers. Sequencing used immunoSEQ multiplex PCR; TCRdb keeps in-frame clones, though not all of them. The repertoire holds roughly 67,000 clones, with 70% to 90% as singletons. Sequences were derived from CD4+ or CD8+ T cells sorted from blood, sampled in a trial of the OX40 agonist ivuxolimab. The receptors derive from an adult with an advanced solid tumor such as melanoma, head and neck, liver or kidney cancer. Each CDR3 is given with its conserved first and last residue. A D gene is named only where the DNA matches it firmly. Size is stated for part of the rows, as once, few or many counts, or as a class when the clone is expanded.

TRBJ2-7	TRBD2	TRBV2	once	TGTGCCAGCACCGACGGACTAGCCAAGGAATACGAGCAGTACTTC	CASTDGLAKEYEQYF
TRBJ2-2	.	TRBV21-1	.	TGTGCCAGCAGGGTTGGGGGGCCAACGAACACCGGGGAGCTGTTTTTT	CASRVGGPTNTGELFF
TRBJ2-2	.	TRBV9	.	TGTGCCAGCAGCGTATCCCGGACAGACATGAACACCGGGGAGCTGTTTTTT	CASSVSRTDMNTGELFF
TRBJ2-3	TRBD1	TRBV5-8	once	TGTGCCAGCAGCAGGACAGGGTCAGATACGCAGTATTTT	CASSRTGSDTQYF
TRBJ1-1	TRBD1	TRBV9	.	TGTGCCAGCAGCCCCTTCGGGACAGGGCAGAACACTGAAGCTTTCTTT	CASSPFGTGQNTEAFF
TRBJ1-4	.	TRBV5-4	.	TGTGCCAGCAGCCTCGCCTCATCTTGGACAGAGCTTAATGAAAAACTGTTTTTT	CASSLASSWTELNEKLFF
TRBJ1-1	TRBD1	TRBV7-2	.	TGTGCCAGCAGCTTAGATATGGACAGGGAAGCTTTCTTT	CASSLDMDREAFF
TRBJ2-5	.	TRBV2	once	TGTGCCAGCAGTGAAAGTACTCCCCAAGAGACCCAGTACTTC	CASSESTPQETQYF
TRBJ2-1	TRBD2	TRBV28	.	TGTGCCAGCACAGCGGGGGGGCAGGATGAGCAGTTCTTC	CASTAGGQDEQFF
TRBJ2-1	TRBD2	TRBV2	.	TGTGCCAGCAGTGAAGTGACTAGCGGCGAGCAGTTCTTC	CASSEVTSGEQFF
TRBJ2-5	TRBD2	TRBV29-1	.	TGCAGCGCTAAGACTAGCGGGGGCCAAGAGACCCAGTACTTC	CSAKTSGGQETQYF
TRBJ1-2	TRBD1	TRBV7-3	.	TGTGCCAGCAGTCCTACCGCTGGACAGGGGTCCCTCAGAGACTATGGCTACACCTTC	CASSPTAGQGSLRDYGYTF
TRBJ2-7	TRBD2	TRBV7-2	.	TGTGCCAGCAGCTATCTAGCGGGGTCCATCCTCTACGAGCAGTACTTC	CASSYLAGSILYEQYF
TRBJ2-6	.	TRBV2	.	TGTGCCAGCAGTGAATTGAGTGCTGGGGCCAACGTCCTGACTTTC	CASSELSAGANVLTF
TRBJ1-3	TRBD1	TRBV28	.	TGTGCCAGCAGACCCTCCGGGACAGGGAACTCTGGAAACACCATATATTTT	CASRPSGTGNSGNTIYF
TRBJ2-3	.	TRBV11-1	.	TGTGCCAGCAGCTTAGCGCAGTTCACAGATACGCAGTATTTT	CASSLAQFTDTQYF
TRBJ1-5	.	TRBV6-5	.	TGTGCCAGCAGTTTCGACGGGAACTATCAGCCCCAGCATTTT	CASSFDGNYQPQHF
TRBJ2-1	TRBD2	TRBV9	.	TGTGCCAGCAGCCACAGTGCGGGGGACAATGAGCAGTTCTTC	CASSHSAGDNEQFF
TRBJ2-2	.	TRBV6-4	.	TGTGCCAGCAGTGAAGTGTGGTCCGAAAACACCGGGGAGCTGTTTTTT	CASSEVWSENTGELFF
TRBJ2-7	TRBD1	TRBV18	.	TGTGCCAGCTCAGCCGGGACAGGGTCAAGCTCCTACGAGCAGTACTTC	CASSAGTGSSSYEQYF
TRBJ1-6	.	TRBV6-6	.	TGTGCCAGCAGTTACGGACAGAACTATTCACCCCTCCACTTT	CASSYGQNYSPLHF
TRBJ1-3	.	TRBV27	.	TGTGCCAGCAGTTATACGTATTCCTCTGGAAACACCATATATTTT	CASSYTYSSGNTIYF
TRBJ1-1	.	TRBV6-1	.	TGTGCCAGCAGTCGACAGGTCGCCACTGAAGCTTTCTTT	CASSRQVATEAFF
TRBJ1-2	.	TRBV28	.	TGTGCCAGCAGTTTTGAAGAGGGCTACACCTTC	CASSFEEGYTF
TRBJ2-5	.	TRBV27	once	TGTGCCAGCAGTTTAATGAGGGGCCAAGAGACCCAGTACTTC	CASSLMRGQETQYF
TRBJ1-5	.	TRBV21-1	.	TGTGCCAGCCGCTCGGGACCCCCCCATCAGCCCCAGCATTTT	CASRSGPPHQPQHF
TRBJ1-2	.	TRBV5-1	.	TGCGCCAGCACCTACATCCCGACTAACTATGGCTACACCTTC	CASTYIPTNYGYTF
TRBJ2-3	.	TRBV5-1	once	TGCGCCAGCAGCAGACAGACGAGTAGTAGCACAGATACGCAGTATTTT	CASSRQTSSSTDTQYF
TRBJ2-7	.	TRBV9	.	TGTGCCAGCAGCGTAGATGACGTGTTAGAGGACAGTGCAAGAGGGTACGAGCAGTACTTC	CASSVDDVLEDSARGYEQYF
TRBJ2-3	TRBD1	TRBV7-6	.	TGTGCCAGCAGCTCTTGGACAGGGAGCACAGATACGCAGTATTTT	CASSSWTGSTDTQYF
TRBJ2-1	TRBD2	TRBV2	.	TGTGCCAGCACCGAGGGTCGGCGGGAGGAGGCTATTCGGTTCTTC	CASTEGRREEAIRFF
TRBJ1-6	.	TRBV27	medium-sized	TGTGCCAGCAGTTTGAAGGATTCACCCCTCCACTTT	CASSLKDSPLHF
TRBJ2-3	.	TRBV7-8	.	TGTGCCAGCAGCTTACAGAGAACGCAGTATTTT	CASSLQRTQYF
TRBJ2-5	.	TRBV19	.	TGTGCCAGTAGTCCAGGACTAATTGGAGAGACCCAGTACTTC	CASSPGLIGETQYF
TRBJ2-3	.	TRBV20-1	.	TGCAGCGACAGCACAGATACGCAGTATTTT	CSDSTDTQYF
TRBJ2-3	TRBD2	TRBV5-1	.	TGCGCCAGTGAAGTTGGGACTAGCGGCACAGATACGCAGTATTTT	CASEVGTSGTDTQYF
TRBJ2-5	TRBD2	TRBV9	few	TGTGCCAGCAGCGTAGCCAGTACTAGCGGGGGAGAGACCCAGTACTTC	CASSVASTSGGETQYF
TRBJ2-1	TRBD1	TRBV7-2	.	TGTGCCAGCAGCTTAGGAGGGGGCATCAATGAGCAGTTCTTC	CASSLGGGINEQFF
TRBJ1-1	.	TRBV15	.	TGTGCCACCAGCAGAGCGCTGTCTGAAGCTTTCTTT	CATSRALSEAFF
TRBJ1-5	TRBD1	TRBV6-6	.	TGTGCCAGCAGTTACTCGGGACAGGGTGCGAGCCAGCCCCAGCATTTT	CASSYSGQGASQPQHF
TRBJ1-4	TRBD1	TRBV4-3	.	TGCGCCAGCAGCCAAGACAGGGGGCCCCATGGGAAACTGTTTTTT	CASSQDRGPHGKLFF
TRBJ1-3	.	TRBV28	few	TGTGCCAGCAGCCGGGATAACACCATATATTTT	CASSRDNTIYF
TRBJ2-7	TRBD2	TRBV4-2	.	TGTGCCAGCAGCCAAGATGATCGCGGGAGGGCCGGGGTTTACGAGCAGTACTTC	CASSQDDRGRAGVYEQYF
TRBJ1-1	TRBD1	TRBV6-6	.	TGTGCCAGCAGTGGAAAGGGGGCCATGAACACTGAAGCTTTCTTT	CASSGKGAMNTEAFF
TRBJ2-7	TRBD1	TRBV19	.	TGTGCCAGTAACCCGGGACAGGGGGCCTACGAGCAGTACTTC	CASNPGQGAYEQYF
TRBJ2-1	.	TRBV15	.	TGTGCCACCAGGTTCCGGGACCCCTCCTACAATGAGCAGTTCTTC	CATRFRDPSYNEQFF
TRBJ2-2	.	TRBV2	.	TGTGCCAGCAGTGGGCAGCCCACCGGGGAGCTGTTTTTT	CASSGQPTGELFF
TRBJ1-1	.	TRBV6-5	.	TGTGCCAGCAGTTCGTTGGGTCAGAAAGCTTTCTTT	CASSSLGQKAFF
TRBJ2-2	.	TRBV7-2	once	TGTGCCAGCAGCTTAGAAGGAACCAACACCGGGGAGCTGTTTTTT	CASSLEGTNTGELFF
TRBJ1-1	.	TRBV18	.	TGTGCCAGCTCCCCCCCTTCGGGAGGGTCCACTGAAGCTTTCTTT	CASSPPSGGSTEAFF
TRBJ2-2	.	TRBV6-5	.	TGTGCCAGCAGTTTAAAGAGGCCAGCGGGCACCGGGGAGCTGTTTTTT	CASSLKRPAGTGELFF
TRBJ2-3	TRBD2	TRBV4-2	.	TGTGCCAGCAGCCTATCTAGCGGGGGCACAGATACGCAGTATTTT	CASSLSSGGTDTQYF
TRBJ1-5	.	TRBV7-2	.	TGTGCCAGCAGCTTAGGGCTGTCGGGGGGGGGCAATCAGCCCCAGCATTTT	CASSLGLSGGGNQPQHF
TRBJ1-4	.	TRBV4-2	.	TGTGCCAGCAGCCAAGGTTCCGGGGGACTATCGAATGAAAAACTGTTTTTT	CASSQGSGGLSNEKLFF
TRBJ2-1	.	TRBV20-1	.	TGCAGTGCTGTTAGGGGCAATGAGCAGTTCTTC	CSAVRGNEQFF
TRBJ2-7	.	TRBV6-1	.	TGTGCCAGCAGTGAATTAGGGTTCGAGCAGTACTTC	CASSELGFEQYF
TRBJ2-5	.	TRBV10-3	once	TGTGCCATCAGCAGGGGGGGGGTTCTTATGGAGACCCAGTACTTC	CAISRGGVLMETQYF
TRBJ2-7	.	TRBV20-1	once	TGCAGTTTAGGGTACTACGAGCAGTACTTC	CSLGYYEQYF
TRBJ2-7	.	TRBV7-2	.	TGTGCCAGCAGCCCGCCCAATAACTACGAGCAGTACTTC	CASSPPNNYEQYF